This TCR beta chain was identified during a study of T cells in severe cutaneous drug reactions. Bulk and single-cell libraries used iRepertoire multiplex PCR with TCR subtype-specific primers. TCRdb re-called the multiplex PCR reads and gives one entry per CDR3 protein, without DNA. Its clone listing holds about 10,000 distinct CDR3 sequences. The donors had carbamazepine-induced Stevens-Johnson syndrome or toxic epidermal necrolysis. The CDR3 sequence is 13 residues long. Germline CDR1 reads SQVTM; CDR2 reads ANQGSEA. The genes are TRBV29-1 and TRBJ2-1. The source material was cells from a skin blister. The sequence was collected from a human donor with Stevens-Johnson syndrome, a severe cutaneous drug reaction. Here the CDR3 reads CSVGESQRNEQFF.